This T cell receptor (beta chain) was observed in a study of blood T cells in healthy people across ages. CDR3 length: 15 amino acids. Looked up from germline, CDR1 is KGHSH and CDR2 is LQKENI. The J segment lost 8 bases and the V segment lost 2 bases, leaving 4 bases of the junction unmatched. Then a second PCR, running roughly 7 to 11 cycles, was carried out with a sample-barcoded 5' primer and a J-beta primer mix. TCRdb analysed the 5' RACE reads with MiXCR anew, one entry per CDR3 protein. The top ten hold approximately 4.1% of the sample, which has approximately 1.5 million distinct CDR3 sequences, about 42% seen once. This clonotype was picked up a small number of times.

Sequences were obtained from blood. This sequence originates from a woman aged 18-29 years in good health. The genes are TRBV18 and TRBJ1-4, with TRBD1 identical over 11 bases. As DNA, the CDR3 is TGTGCCAGCTCACCAAGGAGGACAGGGGGCGAAAAACTGTTTTTT. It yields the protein CASSPRRTGGEKLFF.